This TCR beta chain was sequenced for a study of neurological immune-mediated disorders. Findings and caveats of the study: One cluster of related CDR3 sequences contained, by phylogenetic grouping, the repertoires of 18 of 34 multiple sclerosis patients and formed a possible signature.

This clonotype was recorded many times. Its target is unknown. Germline V gene sequence: CDR1 GTSNPN, CDR2 SVGIG (reference sequence). The CDR3 length is 10 residues. V lost 6 bases and J 8 bases, leaving 10 bases between the germline ends. A 10-nucleotide random UMI tagged transcripts in template-switch 5'RACE cDNA synthesis. Each CDR3 protein is one row after TCRdb ran MiXCR on the 5' RACE reads. The sample holds roughly 60,000 distinct CDR3 sequences, 2% to 2.5% seen once. This clonotype originated in a man aged 45-60 years with multiple sclerosis. This chain joins TRBV30 and TRBJ2-5, with no clear D. Sequencing was done on a sample of PBMCs. Here the CDR3 reads CACIKSTQYF. CDR3 DNA: TGTGCCTGTATCAAAAGTACCCAGTACTTC.